The entry below gives a single TCR beta chain sequence along with its context. The data stem from a study of Tregs in tolerant kidney transplant recipients. Using immunoSEQ multiplex PCR, the repertoire was profiled, and TCRdb retains in-frame clones only, with some absent. The sample lists approximately 99,000 clones; nearly 90% were seen once. The V segment lost 10 bases and the J segment 7 bases; nucleotides outside the gene matches: 16. This CDR3 is 15 amino acids long. Germline CDR1 reads PRHDT; CDR2 reads FYEKMQ (reference sequence). This specimen consisted of CD4+ T cells from blood, obtained before the transplant. This receptor was obtained from a human donor who received a combined kidney and bone marrow transplant. The chain employs TRBV13 and TRBJ2-1; 7 bases are a match to TRBD2. CDR3 sequence: CATNWGGRAGNEQFF. The CDR3 coding sequence is TGTGCCACCAACTGGGGGGGGAGGGCCGGGAATGAGCAGTTCTTC.